The 23 T cell receptor beta chains below come from one sample, sequenced in a study of blood T cell repertoires in COVID-19 (dated by TCRdb to the early 2020s). Library preparation was by the immunoSEQ multiplex PCR assay. The table was pulled from immuneACCESS by TCRdb, which kept in-frame rearrangements only. Such tables lose some clones; where checked, under half of the loss comes from unresolved V genes, and the rest has no known cause. In all, the sample holds about 240,000 clones, and approximately 88% of those were seen once. 2.6% of the sample is held by the ten biggest clonotypes. Sequencing used PBMCs or T cells enriched from blood (not recorded which). These TCRs come from a woman aged 25 to 39 with acute COVID-19.

The chain uses TRBV7-8 and TRBJ1-6; 8 nucleotides agree with TRBD1. The germline CDR1 and CDR2 sequences are SGHVS and FQNEAQ. There are 14 residues in the CDR3. V was pared by 4 bases and J by 7 bases, with 3 bases of the junction left unmatched. CDR3 sequence (DNA): TGTGCCAGCAGCTCGCACAGGGGGAATTCACCCCTCCACTTT. It encodes CASSSHRGNSPLHF.

The chain recombines TRBV7-9 with TRBJ1-1; no clear D. The V end lost 2 bases, the J end lost 5 bases, and 12 bases lay between the germline ends. CDR1 and CDR2 from the germline V gene are SEHNR and FQNEAQ (reference sequence). The CDR3 length is 14 residues. The CDR3 loop reads CASSLRRTGTEAFF. The DNA of the CDR3 is TGTGCCAGCAGCTTAAGGAGAACTGGGACTGAAGCTTTCTTT.

V is TRBV7-6 and J is TRBJ1-5; a weak D match, TRBD1 (6 bases). CDR1 is SGHVS and CDR2 is FNYEAQ in the germline V gene. The CDR3 consists of 16 residues. The ends were cut back, 1 base at V and 2 bases at J, with 12 bases in the middle. CDR3 region: CASSLDRDARNQPQHF. DNA of the CDR3: TGTGCCAGCAGCTTAGACAGGGACGCACGCAATCAGCCCCAGCATTTT.

The genes are TRBV6-5 and TRBJ2-7, with D tentatively TRBD1 (7 bases). V was pared by 3 bases and J by 3 bases, with 12 bases between. There are 14 residues in the CDR3. Germline V gene lookup returns CDR1 MNHEY and CDR2 SVGAGI. CDR3 coding DNA: TGTGCCAGCAGTTATGGAGGGGGCCTCTACGAGCAGTACTTC. Translating it yields CASSYGGGLYEQYF.

V and J are TRBV30 and TRBJ2-1; 9 bases match TRBD2. The V segment lost 3 bases and the J segment 4 bases; nucleotides outside the gene matches: 10. Germline CDR1 reads GTSNPN; CDR2 reads SVGIG (reference sequence). The CDR3 is 16 amino acids. CDR3 DNA: TGTGCCTGGAGAGAGAAGAGCGGGGGGCCTTACAATGAGCAGTTCTTC. This codes for CAWREKSGGPYNEQFF.

The chain combines TRBV15 with TRBJ2-2; the D is unclear. CDR3 size: 14 residues. Trimming pared 1 base from V and 2 bases from J, leaving 5 bases between. From germline, CDR1 is LNHNV and CDR2 YYDKDF (reference sequence). The CDR3 loop is CATSRAFNTGELFF. The CDR3 bases are TGTGCCACCAGCAGAGCATTCAACACCGGGGAGCTGTTTTTT.

The V gene is TRBV19, the J gene TRBJ1-5; D ambiguous. Germline V CDR1 and CDR2: LNHDA, SQIVND (reference sequence). The CDR3 is 13 residues long. V was cut by 5 bases and J by 5 bases, with 10 bases left in between. CDR3 protein: CASSSIADQPQHF. In DNA, the CDR3 is TGTGCCAGTAGTTCCATAGCGGATCAGCCCCAGCATTTT.

V usage is TRBV2 and J usage is TRBJ2-2; perhaps TRBD1 as D (5 bases). Deletions cut 6 bases from V and 3 bases from J, with 14 bases between. The CDR3 runs to 15 residues. CDR1 is SNHLY and CDR2 is FYNNEI in the germline V gene. Here the CDR3 DNA reads TGTGCCAGCAGCCCCCCCAGGGTTTACACCGGGGAGCTGTTTTTT. Encoded protein: CASSPPRVYTGELFF.

This sequence joins TRBV5-1 and TRBJ1-1; D gene uncertain. The CDR3 contains 13 residues. The germline gives CDR1 SGHRS, CDR2 YFSETQ. The V end was cut by 3 bases, the J end by 8 bases, with 14 bases between. DNA for the CDR3: TGCGCCAGCAGCTACCCTTCAGCCGGGGAAGCTTTCTTT. Its protein product is CASSYPSAGEAFF.

The genes are TRBV6-1 and TRBJ2-7; 8 bases line up with TRBD1. The CDR3 contains 14 residues. Germline V gene sequence: CDR1 MNHNS, CDR2 SASEGT. V trimming: 3 bases; J trimming: 6 bases; junction bases outside the gene matches: 7. CDR3 in amino acids: CASSEDRASAEQYF. The CDR3 bases are TGTGCCAGCAGTGAGGACAGGGCGTCCGCCGAGCAGTACTTC.

The rearrangement joins TRBV7-9 to TRBJ1-4; no firm D call. The CDR3 spans 14 residues. Trimming shortened V by 5 bases and J by 8 bases, and 15 bases separated the two germline ends. Germline assignment: CDR1 SEHNR and CDR2 FQNEAQ (reference sequence). The CDR3 region has the DNA TGTGCCAGCAGCCCCGCCGCCTTGGGCGAAAAACTGTTTTTT. Residues: CASSPAALGEKLFF.

The chain joins TRBV7-2 to TRBJ1-1, with D uncertain. Trimming removed 3 bases at V and 0 bases at J, with 5 bases between. Germline V CDR1 and CDR2: SGHTA, FQGNSA. The CDR3 runs 13 residues. CDR3 coding DNA: TGTGCCAGCAGCTTCCAGATGAACACTGAAGCTTTCTTT. It translates to CASSFQMNTEAFF.

The chain recombines TRBV4-3 with TRBJ2-7, with D hard to call. The germline V and J ends were trimmed by 0 bases and 3 bases, with 12 bases remaining between them. The germline V gene has CDR1 LGHNA and CDR2 YSLEER. The length of the CDR3 is 15 residues. The CDR3, as DNA: TGCGCCAGCAGCCAAGATATCACCCCGAGCTACGAGCAGTACTTC. Amino acid sequence: CASSQDITPSYEQYF.

The rearrangement links TRBV18 to TRBJ2-7, with D possibly being TRBD1 (7 bases). V gave up 5 bases and J gave up 2 bases, with 10 bases separating them. The CDR3 is made up of 13 amino acids. Germline CDR1 is KGHSH and CDR2 is LQKENI. CDR3 region: CASSGGTAYEQYF. The CDR3 nucleotides read TGTGCCAGCTCAGGAGGGACAGCCTACGAGCAGTACTTC.

The CDR3 region has the DNA TGTGCCAGCAGCCAAAATAACGTTGGGGGGGAGACCCAGTACTTC. Its translation is CASSQNNVGGETQYF. The V gene is TRBV3-1 (or the pseudogene TRBV3-2), the J gene TRBJ2-5, with D perhaps matching TRBD2 (6 bases). The V and J ends lost 2 bases and 5 bases respectively, with 15 bases between them. This CDR3 region has 15 residues. The germline gives CDR1 LGHDT, CDR2 YNNKEL (reference sequence).

This clone has only one observation. The rearrangement uses TRBV27 and TRBJ1-1; 8 bases align to TRBD1. The CDR3 has 15 amino acids. The V segment lost 5 bases and the J segment 5 bases; nucleotides outside the gene matches: 10. The germline V gene encodes CDR1 MNHEY and CDR2 SMNVEV (reference sequence). The CDR3 sequence is CASSHLQGAGTEAFF. The CDR3 DNA sequence: TGTGCCAGCAGTCACCTCCAGGGGGCGGGAACTGAAGCTTTCTTT.

V and J are TRBV5-1 and TRBJ2-2; tentatively, D is TRBD2 (5 bases). CDR1 and CDR2 (germline): SGHRS, YFSETQ. V was shortened by 4 bases and J by 4 bases, with 14 bases between the two germline ends. The CDR3 extends over 15 amino acids. The CDR3 is CASSQGGDSTGELFF. For the CDR3, the DNA is TGCGCCAGCAGCCAAGGAGGTGATAGCACCGGGGAGCTGTTTTTT.

This chain joins TRBV19 and TRBJ2-1, with 9 bases identical to TRBD2. The CDR3 runs 17 residues. Germline assignment: CDR1 LNHDA and CDR2 SQIVND (reference sequence). Trimming took 5 bases from V and 3 from J; bases not matched to a gene: 11. The DNA of the CDR3 is TGTGCCAGTAGTTACATCGGGCTAGCGGGGCACTACAATGAGCAGTTCTTC. Amino acid sequence: CASSYIGLAGHYNEQFF.

CDR3 sequence reads: CASSSISGVPYEQYF. The CDR3 coding sequence is TGTGCCAGCAGTTCTATTAGCGGGGTTCCCTACGAGCAGTACTTC. The rearrangement uses TRBV27 and TRBJ2-7, with TRBD2 identical over 8 bases. Trimming took 4 bases from V and 2 from J; bases not matched to a gene: 7. CDR3 length: 15 amino acids. CDR1 MNHEY and CDR2 SMNVEV come from the germline V gene (reference sequence).

V usage is TRBV4-2 and J usage is TRBJ2-1; 11 bases are shared with TRBD2. CDR1 and CDR2 (germline): LGHNA, YNFKEQ. V shed 3 bases and J 5 bases; nucleotides not matched to a gene: 6. The CDR3 length is 16 residues. The CDR3 loop is CASSQITSGGHNEQFF. CDR3 DNA sequence: TGTGCCAGCAGCCAGATCACTAGCGGGGGTCACAATGAGCAGTTCTTC.

There are many counts of this clone. The chain has TRBV6-1 and TRBJ1-2; D may be TRBD1 (6 bases). Germline CDR1 reads MNHNS; CDR2 reads SASEGT. The CDR3 contains 16 residues. V lost 0 bases to trimming and J lost 3 bases, with 14 bases between them. DNA for the CDR3: TGTGCCAGCAGTGAAGCGCGGACAGCTAACTACTATGGCTACACCTTC. This encodes CASSEARTANYYGYTF.

The chain employs TRBV30 and TRBJ2-3, with D uncertain. The CDR3 has 12 residues. Germline V gene sequence: CDR1 GTSNPN, CDR2 SVGIG (reference sequence). V dropped 0 bases and J dropped 3 bases, with 4 bases sitting between them. CDR3 loop: CAWSVYTDTQYF. In nucleotides, the CDR3 is TGTGCCTGGAGTGTGTATACAGATACGCAGTATTTT.

The chain employs TRBV19 and TRBJ2-2; D unresolved. Germline-derived CDR1 and CDR2 are LNHDA and SQIVND (reference sequence). The V and J ends lost 8 bases and 2 bases respectively, with 9 bases between them. The CDR3 runs 13 residues. Written as DNA, the CDR3 is TGTGCCAGTCTCAGACACAACACCGGGGAGCTGTTTTTT. This sequence encodes CASLRHNTGELFF.